This is a list of T cell receptor beta chains from one sample in a study of early T cells in non-severe SARS-CoV-2 infection. TCRdb re-called the 5' RACE reads through MiXCR, storing one row per CDR3 protein. Of under 35,000 distinct CDR3 sequences listed, approximately 4.2% are singletons. The sequencing input was whole blood. The source of these receptors is an adult who was a healthcare worker with PCR-confirmed SARS-CoV-2 infection or an uninfected control (not recorded which). The CDR3 runs from the conserved cysteine through the conserved F or W.

length,V,CDR3
16,TRBV7-3,CASSPGTSGITGELFF
14,TRBV5-4,CASSLQGGTGELFF
14,TRBV28,CASSSRYLGGPQHF
13,TRBV20-1,CSARFPGVTEAFF
15,TRBV7-9,CASSSRTVSGNTIYF
17,TRBV4-1,CASSQEGTGRGNEKLFF
17,TRBV7-6,CASSLETQGADTGELFF
14,TRBV12-3/TRBV12-4,CASSTGTRGQPQHF
12,TRBV12-3/TRBV12-4,CASVLNTGELFF
13,TRBV7-9,CASSVRDNHEQYF
15,TRBV4-1,CASSQDFRGGYEQYF
15,TRBV7-2,CARKRDSSYTGELFF
15,TRBV11-2,CASSPADRGNGELFF
16,TRBV24-1,CATSDSPGTDSYEQYF
15,TRBV11-2,CASSLGVIDQETQYF
16,TRBV5-4,CASSPFRDRGTGELFF
16,TRBV4-2,CASSQGGHGVGQPQHF
14,TRBV7-9,CASIRAMGDNEQFF
15,TRBV5-4,CASSFLSQGGTEAFF
14,TRBV7-2,CASTPGWASYEQYF
17,TRBV4-2,CASSQRPGLADYNEQFF
15,TRBV6-2/TRBV6-3,CASTLLGGAADTQYF
13,TRBV28,CASIGTPSYEQYF
16,TRBV27,CASSFGEGGIYNEQFF
12,TRBV29-1,CGAGHLQETQYF
14,TRBV28,CASSQAGGAYEQYF
13,TRBV6-6,CASIPSGEETQYF